Below are 12 T cell receptor beta chains sequenced from a single sample in a study of T-cell reconstitution after alpha-beta-depleted transplantation in children. Using unique molecular identifiers, the investigators prepared the TCRbeta library. TCRdb reprocessed the PCR reads via MiXCR and lists one record per CDR3 protein. This sample has 150,000 to 200,000 distinct CDR3 sequences, with over 5.5% found just once. Sequences were derived from PBMCs from the stem cell graft donor, sampled from the stem cell graft. These receptors were collected from a human donor who donated a stem cell graft to a child with Wiskott-Aldrich syndrome.

V is TRBV3-1 and J is TRBJ2-2; possibly TRBD1 for D (6 bases). The CDR3 contains 18 residues. CDR1 and CDR2 (germline): LGHDT, YNNKEL (reference sequence). Trimming took 11 bases from V and 3 from J, leaving 28 bases between them. The CDR3 DNA reads TGTGCCTCCTCCCCCCAGGTCCTTTGGGGGCAAGACACCGGGGAGCTGTTTTTT. This sequence encodes CASSPQVLWGQDTGELFF.

Many counts were recorded for this clonotype. The V gene is TRBV10-3, the J gene TRBJ1-5; TRBD1 agrees at 7 bases. Germline V CDR1 and CDR2: ENHRY, SYGVKD. J lost 6 bases, V lost 3 bases, and 11 bases had no gene match. The CDR3 runs 16 residues. The CDR3 bases are TGTGCCATCAGTGATTTGTTAACAGGGGCGGGTCAGCCCCAGCATTTT. Encoded protein: CAISDLLTGAGQPQHF.

Concerning this clonotype itself: Sequence at one end of the junction differs from germline and may be a read error. This chain joins TRBV5-1 and TRBJ2-2; 7 bases agree with TRBD2. The CDR3 runs to 14 residues. Looked up from germline, CDR1 is SGHRS and CDR2 is YFSETQ. Here the CDR3 DNA reads TGCGCCAGCAGCTCGCGGGAGAACGCCGGGGAGCTGTTTTTT. Translated: CASSSRENAGELFF.

This clonotype was seen at least ten times. The J gene is TRBJ2-1, the V gene TRBV2, with 11 bases that match TRBD2. V gave up 8 bases and J gave up 5 bases; unmatched junction bases: 8. CDR1 and CDR2 (germline): SNHLY, FYNNEI. The length of the CDR3 is 15 residues. The CDR3 DNA reads as TGTGCCAGCGGACGACTAGCGGGAAGCAACAATGAGCAGTTCTTC. Translated: CASGRLAGSNNEQFF. Full variable domain (missing parts from reference TRBV2 and TRBJ2-1): EPEVTQTPSHQVTQMGQEVILRCVPISNHLYFYWYRQILGQKVEFLVSFYNNEISEKSEIFDDQFSVERPDGSNFTLKIRSTKLEDSAMYFCASGRLAGSNNEQFFGPGTRLTVL.

This clonotype has a count of ten or more. CDR3 DNA sequence: TGTGCCAGCAGCTTAGCCAGGAACAATCAGCCCCAGCATTTT. Its protein product is CASSLARNNQPQHF. The rearrangement joins TRBV7-8 to TRBJ1-5; the D is unclear. Trimming shortened V by 0 bases and J by 3 bases, and 6 bases separated the two germline ends. Germline V gene sequence: CDR1 SGHVS, CDR2 FQNEAQ. The CDR3 length is 14 residues.

This clonotype was counted at least ten times. This rearrangement joins TRBV20-1 to TRBJ1-4, with D tentatively TRBD1 (5 bases). Germline CDR1 DFQATT, CDR2 SNEGSKA (reference sequence). This CDR3 comprises 12 residues. The V end lost 3 bases, the J end lost 12 bases, and 14 bases lay between the germline ends. This chain's CDR3 is CSASRADQELFF. CDR3 DNA sequence: TGCAGTGCTAGCAGGGCCGACCAGGAACTGTTTTTT.

Ten or more counts support this clonotype. V and J are TRBV7-8 and TRBJ1-1; D is possibly TRBD1 (6 bases). Germline CDR1 SGHVS, CDR2 FQNEAQ. The CDR3 is made up of 15 amino acids. V lost 0 bases, J lost 1 base, and 9 bases lay in between. CDR3 in DNA: TGTGCCAGCAGCTTAGCTGGGACACCGAACACTGAAGCTTTCTTT. Translation gives CASSLAGTPNTEAFF.

This clonotype was picked up many times. This chain connects TRBV28 to TRBJ1-1; D unclear. With 4 bases removed from V and 0 bases from J, the gap between germline ends came to 12 bases. The CDR3 covers 15 residues. Germline values: CDR1 MDHEN, CDR2 SYDVKM. CDR3 in amino acids: CASSSPDTMNTEAFF. CDR3 sequence (DNA): TGTGCCAGCAGTTCCCCCGACACTATGAACACTGAAGCTTTCTTT.

This clonotype was recorded at least ten times. J is TRBJ2-1 and V is TRBV6-5, with 9 positions matching TRBD2. Looked up from germline, CDR1 is MNHEY and CDR2 is SVGAGI. V lost 5 bases, J lost 7 bases, and 18 bases stayed unmatched. This CDR3 has 18 residues. The CDR3 coding sequence is TGTGCCAGCAGTCTCACCCCGACTAGCGGTCCCTTAGGTAATGAGCAGTTCTTC. This codes for CASSLTPTSGPLGNEQFF.

The table lists this clonotype with a few counts. The gene calls are TRBV20-1 and TRBJ1-1, with TRBD1 matching 7 bases. The CDR3 contains 14 residues. CDR1 is DFQATT, CDR2 SNEGSKA, per germline (reference sequence). J was trimmed by 4 bases and V by 3 bases; bases with no gene match: 8. This CDR3 is CSARGLNRGTEAFF. CDR3 coding DNA: TGCAGTGCTAGGGGGCTGAACAGGGGCACTGAAGCTTTCTTT.

This clonotype has a count of ten or more. This chain connects TRBV18 to TRBJ1-5; no reliable D call. The CDR3 extends over 15 amino acids. V was pared by 6 bases and J by 2 bases, with 14 bases between. Germline CDR1 KGHSH, CDR2 LQKENI. The CDR3 region has the DNA TGTGCCAGCTCCTCGACGTTGGCCGGCAATCAGCCCCAGCATTTT. Translated, it gives CASSSTLAGNQPQHF.

About this clonotype itself: Possible read error: a much larger clone is one base away. No conserved phenylalanine or tryptophan ends this CDR3, so it is likely a read error. The rearrangement uses TRBV7-9 and TRBJ2-7, with D perhaps matching TRBD1 (5 bases). The CDR3 has 13 amino acids. Germline CDR1 reads SEHNR; CDR2 reads FQNEAQ (reference sequence). V was clipped by 3 bases and J by 5 bases, with 11 bases between them. The CDR3 is CASSFQGTHEQYL. For the CDR3, the DNA is TGTGCCAGCAGCTTTCAGGGTACCCACGAGCAGTACTTA.